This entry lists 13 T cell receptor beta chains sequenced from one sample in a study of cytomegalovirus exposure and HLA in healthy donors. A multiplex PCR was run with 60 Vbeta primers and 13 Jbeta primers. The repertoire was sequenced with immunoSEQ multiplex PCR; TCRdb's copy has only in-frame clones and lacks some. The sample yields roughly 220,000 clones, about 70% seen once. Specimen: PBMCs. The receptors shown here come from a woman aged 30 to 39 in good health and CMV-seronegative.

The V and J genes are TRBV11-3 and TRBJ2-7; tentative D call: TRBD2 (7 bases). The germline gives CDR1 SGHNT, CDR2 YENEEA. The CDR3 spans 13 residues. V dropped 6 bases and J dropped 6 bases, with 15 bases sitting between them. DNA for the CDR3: TGTGCCAGCAGTCTGGGGGCGGGGGTCGAGCAGTACTTC. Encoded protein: CASSLGAGVEQYF.

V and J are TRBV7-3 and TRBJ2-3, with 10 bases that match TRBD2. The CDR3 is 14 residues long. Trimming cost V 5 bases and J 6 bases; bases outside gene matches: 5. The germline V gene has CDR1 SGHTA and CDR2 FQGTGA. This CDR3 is CASSTGLARDTQYF. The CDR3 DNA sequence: TGTGCCAGCAGCACGGGACTAGCGAGGGATACGCAGTATTTT.

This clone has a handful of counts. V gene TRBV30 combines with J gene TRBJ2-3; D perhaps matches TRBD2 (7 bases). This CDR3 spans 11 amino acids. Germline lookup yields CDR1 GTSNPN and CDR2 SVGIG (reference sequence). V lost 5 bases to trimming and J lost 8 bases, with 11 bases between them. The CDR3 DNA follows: TGTGCCTGGGCGGGGGCGAGTACGCAGTATTTT. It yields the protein CAWAGASTQYF.

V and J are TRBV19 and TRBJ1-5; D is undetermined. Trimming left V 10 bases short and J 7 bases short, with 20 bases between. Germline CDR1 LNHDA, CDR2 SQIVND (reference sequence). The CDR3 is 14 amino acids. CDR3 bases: TGTGCCACCGCGTCTAGATGGCGAAACCAGCCCCAGCATTTT. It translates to CATASRWRNQPQHF.

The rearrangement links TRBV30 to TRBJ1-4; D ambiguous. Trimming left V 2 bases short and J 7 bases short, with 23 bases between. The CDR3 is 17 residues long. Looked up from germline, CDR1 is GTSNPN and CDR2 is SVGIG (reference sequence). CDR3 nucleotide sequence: TGTGCCTGGAGTAGAACATCCTTCGATCCCGCAGGTGAAAAACTGTTTTTT. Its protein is CAWSRTSFDPAGEKLFF.

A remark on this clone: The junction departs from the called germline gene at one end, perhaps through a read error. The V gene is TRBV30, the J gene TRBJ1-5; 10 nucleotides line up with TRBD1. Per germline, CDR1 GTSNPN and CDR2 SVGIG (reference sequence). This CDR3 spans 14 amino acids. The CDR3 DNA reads TGTGACTGGAGTGTAGGACAGGGGGAACAGCCCCAGCATTTT. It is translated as CDWSVGQGEQPQHF.

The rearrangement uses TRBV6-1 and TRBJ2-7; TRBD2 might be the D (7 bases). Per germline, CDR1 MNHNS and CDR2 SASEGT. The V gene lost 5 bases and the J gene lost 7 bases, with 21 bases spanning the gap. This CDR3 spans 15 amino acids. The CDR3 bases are TGTGCCAGCAGTCGGGGGGCGACACCCTCCAGGGAGCAGTACTTC. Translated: CASSRGATPSREQYF.

CDR3 DNA: TGTGCCAGCAGCCAAGATTGGCAGGGATCGCAAGAGACCCAGTACTTC. Residues: CASSQDWQGSQETQYF. V and J are TRBV4-2 and TRBJ2-5; D is possibly TRBD1 (5 bases). The CDR3 extends over 16 amino acids. The V end was cut by 0 bases, the J end by 2 bases, with 13 bases between. The germline gives CDR1 LGHNA, CDR2 YNFKEQ.

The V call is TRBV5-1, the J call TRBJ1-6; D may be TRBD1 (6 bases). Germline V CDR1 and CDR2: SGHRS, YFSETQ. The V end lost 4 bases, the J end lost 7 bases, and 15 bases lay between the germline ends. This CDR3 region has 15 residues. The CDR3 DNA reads TGCGCCAGCAGCGCGTGGACAGAGACGAATTCACCCCTCCACTTT. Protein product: CASSAWTETNSPLHF.

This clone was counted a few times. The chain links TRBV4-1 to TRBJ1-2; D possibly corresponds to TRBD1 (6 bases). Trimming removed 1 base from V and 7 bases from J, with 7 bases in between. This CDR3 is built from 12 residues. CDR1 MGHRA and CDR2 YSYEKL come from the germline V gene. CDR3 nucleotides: TGCGCCAGCAGCCAAGGAGGGGGTGGCTACACCTTC. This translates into CASSQGGGGYTF.

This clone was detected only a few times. CDR3: CASSPRAAGGPYEQYF. The CDR3 DNA reads as TGTGCCAGCTCACCGCGTGCAGCGGGAGGGCCCTACGAGCAGTACTTC. The V and J genes are TRBV18 and TRBJ2-7; 10 nucleotides line up with TRBD2. CDR1 and CDR2 (germline): KGHSH, LQKENI. The CDR3 length is 16 residues. V shed 3 bases and J 2 bases; nucleotides not matched to a gene: 7.

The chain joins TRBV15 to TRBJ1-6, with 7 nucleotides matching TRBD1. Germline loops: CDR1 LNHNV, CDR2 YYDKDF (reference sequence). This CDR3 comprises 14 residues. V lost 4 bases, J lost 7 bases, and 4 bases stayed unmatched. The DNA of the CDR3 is TGTGCCACCAGCACGGGCAGGGGGAATTCACCCCTCCACTTT. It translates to CATSTGRGNSPLHF.

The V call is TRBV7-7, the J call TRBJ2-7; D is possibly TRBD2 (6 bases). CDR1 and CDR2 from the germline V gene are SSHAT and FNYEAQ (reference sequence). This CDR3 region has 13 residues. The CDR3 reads CGSRLAGTAEQYF. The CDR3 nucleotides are TGTGGTAGCAGATTAGCCGGGACTGCCGAGCAGTACTTC.